This TCR beta chain stems from a study of immune cell composition in non-small cell lung cancer. Study context: Lung adenocarcinoma or squamous carcinoma made up most tumours. Whole-study results and caveats: Squamous carcinomas (around 80%) more often had tumour-associated clones >0.5% than adenocarcinomas (roughly 33%).

To note about this clone: The antigen is undetermined.

Sequencing was performed with immunoSEQ multiplex PCR; in TCRdb, only in-frame clones are kept and a portion is missing. The sample has 10,000 or so clones, around three quarters seen once; the top ten hold roughly 10%. Genomic DNA came from frozen unsorted single-cell suspensions. The germline V gene encodes CDR1 MNHEY and CDR2 SMNVEV (reference sequence). There are 12 residues in the CDR3. The V end lost 8 bases, the J end lost 7 bases, and 11 bases lay between the germline ends. The sequence derives from a human donor with non-small cell lung cancer. The sample taken for sequencing was lung tumor tissue. This rearrangement joins TRBV27 to TRBJ2-2; TRBD1 or TRBD2 may be the D gene (5 bases each). The DNA of the CDR3 is TGTGCCAGCGCCCGGGGCCTCGGGGAGCTGTTTTTT. This gives the protein CASARGLGELFF.